The following is a TCR beta chain sequence with its context. Its antigen is still unknown. Terminally differentiated effector memory CD45RA+ cells were excluded by CCR7 positive selection of CD45RO-negative cells. All participating donors were Caucasian adults from Nashville, Tennessee. Only in-frame clones appear in the TCRdb table, and some are missing; sequencing was by immunoSEQ multiplex PCR. The table records about 2.1 million clones, just over 90% of them present only once. This entry is derived from a study of shared clonotypes between healthy human individuals. Germline values: CDR1 SEHNR, CDR2 FQNEAQ (reference sequence). Losses at the gene ends were 4 bases for V and 2 bases for J; bases not matched to a gene: 5. The CDR3 has 14 residues. Study observations and caveats: Non-shared clonotypes were found to have lower generation probabilities than the clonotypes that were shared by all four of the sorted-subset donors.

The chain carries TRBV7-9 and TRBJ2-7; 7 nucleotides align to TRBD1. The source of this sequence is a man aged 18 to 29 in good health. Some clones in this sample may be carry-over from other donors' samples. Sequences were obtained from naive CD8+ T cells from PBMCs. CDR3 in amino acids: CASSYRDRPYEQYF. The CDR3 coding sequence is TGTGCCAGCAGCTACCGGGACAGACCCTACGAGCAGTACTTC.